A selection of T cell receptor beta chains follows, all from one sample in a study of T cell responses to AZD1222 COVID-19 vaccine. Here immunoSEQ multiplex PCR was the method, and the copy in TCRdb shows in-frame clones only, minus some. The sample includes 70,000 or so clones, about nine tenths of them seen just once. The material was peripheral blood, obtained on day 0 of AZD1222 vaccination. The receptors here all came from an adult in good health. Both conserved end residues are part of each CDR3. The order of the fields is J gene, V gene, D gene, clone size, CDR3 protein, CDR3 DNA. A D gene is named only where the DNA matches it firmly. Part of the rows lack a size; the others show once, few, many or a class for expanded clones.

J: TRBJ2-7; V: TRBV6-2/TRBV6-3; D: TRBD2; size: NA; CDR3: CASSFTSAYEQYF; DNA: TGTGCCAGCAGTTTCACTAGCGCCTACGAGCAGTACTTC
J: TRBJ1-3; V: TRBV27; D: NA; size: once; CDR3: CASSLSQGGNTIYF; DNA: TGTGCCAGCAGTTTATCCCAGGGTGGAAACACCATATATTTT
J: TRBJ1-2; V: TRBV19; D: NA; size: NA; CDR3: CASRRTVEEGYTF; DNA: TGTGCCTCAAGGCGGACAGTTGAAGAAGGCTACACCTTC
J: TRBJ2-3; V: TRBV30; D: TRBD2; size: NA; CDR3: CAWSVGGLAGEVLSTDTQYF; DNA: TGTGCCTGGAGTGTAGGGGGACTAGCGGGAGAAGTATTAAGCACAGATACGCAGTATTTT
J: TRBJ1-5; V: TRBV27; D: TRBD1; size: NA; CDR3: CASSYQGTGEQHF; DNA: TGTGCCAGCAGTTACCAAGGGACAGGAGAACAGCATTTT
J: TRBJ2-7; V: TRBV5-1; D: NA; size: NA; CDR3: CASSSLPVSSYEQYF; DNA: TGCGCCAGCAGCTCGCTACCAGTCAGCTCCTACGAGCAGTACTTC
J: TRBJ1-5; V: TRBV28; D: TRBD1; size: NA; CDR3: CASSFRQGDQPQHF; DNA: TGTGCCAGCAGTTTTAGACAGGGTGATCAGCCCCAGCATTTT
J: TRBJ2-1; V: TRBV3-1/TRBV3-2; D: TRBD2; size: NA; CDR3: CASSLSGKRNNEQFF; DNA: TGTGCCAGCAGCCTTAGCGGGAAGCGGAACAATGAGCAGTTCTTC
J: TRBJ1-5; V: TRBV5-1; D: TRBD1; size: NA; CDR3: CASSLGGQGGNQPQHF; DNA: TGCGCCAGCAGCTTGGGGGGACAGGGCGGCAATCAGCCCCAGCATTTT
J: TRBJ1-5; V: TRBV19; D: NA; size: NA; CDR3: CASRAVQGSSQPQHF; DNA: TGTGCCAGTAGGGCCGTACAGGGTAGTAGTCAGCCCCAGCATTTT